These 30 T cell receptor beta chains share one sample of origin, sequenced in a study of CD8 T cells in Susac syndrome. The RNA input was about 0.5 to 1 ug, and it was reverse transcribed with random hexamers. TCRdb fed the immunoSEQ multiplex PCR reads into MiXCR, producing one record per CDR3 protein. The sample has 150,000 to 200,000 distinct CDR3 sequences, about 93% seen once. The material sequenced was CD4+ T cells from PBMCs. These receptors originate from a human donor with Susac syndrome.

In its sample, this clonotype was seen a few times. The chain is built from TRBV7-3 and TRBJ2-7, with unresolved D. Per germline, CDR1 SGHTA and CDR2 FQGTGA. V was clipped by 2 bases and J by 0 bases, with 11 bases between them. The CDR3 length is 15 residues. The CDR3 sequence: CASSLVGGSSYEQYF. DNA for the CDR3: TGTGCCAGCAGCTTAGTGGGCGGTAGCTCCTACGAGCAGTACTTC.

The V and J genes are TRBV29-1 and TRBJ1-5; D remains unclear. The CDR3 length is 11 residues. Trimming stripped 6 bases from V and 12 bases from J, with 15 bases between. CDR1 and CDR2 (germline): SQVTM, ANQGSEA. CDR3 nucleotides: TGCAGCGTACTGGACGGAGCCCACCAGCATTTT. It codes for CSVLDGAHQHF.

This rearrangement joins TRBV4-1 to TRBJ2-3; D might be TRBD2 (5 bases). Germline CDR1 reads MGHRA; CDR2 reads YSYEKL. This CDR3 comprises 16 residues. Trimming shortened V by 0 bases and J by 3 bases, and 13 bases separated the two germline ends. CDR3 sequence (DNA): TGCGCCAGCAGCCAAGATGGAGGACCTTGGACAGATACGCAGTATTTT. This gives the protein CASSQDGGPWTDTQYF.

The V gene is TRBV30, the J gene TRBJ1-2; weak D call: TRBD1 (5 bases). Looked up from germline, CDR1 is GTSNPN and CDR2 is SVGIG (reference sequence). This CDR3 spans 12 amino acids. The V end lost 1 base, the J end lost 11 bases, and 14 bases lay between the germline ends. The CDR3 spells CAWSEGPGTYTF. The CDR3 nucleotides read TGTGCCTGGAGTGAAGGACCGGGGACTTACACCTTC.

This clonotype showed up just once. The chain has TRBV29-1 and TRBJ1-4; D may be TRBD1 (6 bases). The CDR3 is 13 residues long. The ends were cut back, 5 bases at V and 4 bases at J, with 11 bases in the middle. The germline CDR1 and CDR2 sequences are SQVTM and ANQGSEA. CDR3 nucleotide sequence: TGCAGCGTTCAAACAGGGCTTAATGAAAAACTGTTTTTT. Translation gives CSVQTGLNEKLFF.

The V call is TRBV28, the J call TRBJ1-5; D is undetermined. The ends were cut back, 3 bases at V and 3 bases at J, with 15 bases in the middle. Germline-derived CDR1 and CDR2 are MDHEN and SYDVKM. This CDR3 has 16 amino acids. The CDR3 sequence is CASSFAGTFANQPQHF. The CDR3 DNA reads as TGTGCCAGCAGTTTCGCCGGCACCTTCGCCAATCAGCCCCAGCATTTT.

The CDR3 region is CAWSDRTGEEKLFF. Here the CDR3 DNA reads TGTGCCTGGAGTGACCGGACAGGGGAGGAAAAACTGTTTTTT. The chain has TRBV30 and TRBJ1-4; 9 nucleotides match TRBD1. Germline assignment: CDR1 GTSNPN and CDR2 SVGIG (reference sequence). This CDR3 contains 14 residues. Trimming took 1 base from V and 8 from J; bases not matched to a gene: 5.

CDR3 in amino acids: CSAGGGTGRGSETQYF. DNA of the CDR3: TGCAGCGCCGGGGGGGGGACAGGGCGAGGCAGCGAGACCCAGTACTTC. V is TRBV29-1 and J is TRBJ2-5, with a weak D call TRBD1 (9 bases). There are 16 residues in the CDR3. Deletions cut 7 bases from V and 5 bases from J, with 26 bases between. Germline values: CDR1 SQVTM, CDR2 ANQGSEA.

This chain joins TRBV5-1 and TRBJ2-7, with D tentatively TRBD1 (5 bases). The V end was cut by 3 bases, the J end by 1 base, with 11 bases between. Germline V lookup: CDR1 SGHRS, CDR2 YFSETQ. The CDR3 has 14 amino acids. CDR3 sequence (DNA): TGCGCCAGCAGCTACCAGGGTCTTTCCTACGAGCAGTACTTC. Translated, it gives CASSYQGLSYEQYF.

The chain employs TRBV24-1 and TRBJ2-1; TRBD1 aligns across 9 bases. The germline V gene encodes CDR1 KGHDR and CDR2 SFDVKD. J gave up 6 bases and V 1 base, and 6 bases lay outside the gene matches. The CDR3 runs 16 residues. CDR3 residues: CATSDFRDRVSNEQFF. Here the CDR3 DNA reads TGTGCCACCAGTGATTTCCGGGACAGGGTATCCAATGAGCAGTTCTTC.

Notes on this clonotype: The junction differs from germline at one of its ends, possibly a read error. This chain joins TRBV20-1 and TRBJ2-1, with D uncertain. The CDR3 has 13 amino acids. From germline, CDR1 is DFQATT and CDR2 SNEGSKA (reference sequence). This chain's CDR3 is CSASGSSYNERFF. CDR3 bases: TGCAGTGCTAGCGGCAGCTCCTACAATGAGCGGTTCTTC.

The chain couples TRBV20-1 to TRBJ2-7; 8 bases map to TRBD1. Germline V CDR1 and CDR2: DFQATT, SNEGSKA (reference sequence). The V gene end was trimmed by 3 bases and the J gene end by 5 bases; junction bases not matched to a gene: 15. The CDR3 covers 16 residues. The CDR3 here is CSASTLKTGAMNEQYF. DNA for the CDR3: TGCAGTGCTAGTACCCTAAAGACAGGGGCGATGAACGAGCAGTACTTC.

The J gene is TRBJ2-1, the V gene TRBV2; D is ambiguous. The ends were cut back, 8 bases at V and 3 bases at J, with 14 bases in the middle. The germline V gene has CDR1 SNHLY and CDR2 FYNNEI. CDR3 size: 14 residues. The CDR3 DNA reads TGTGCCAGCCTCGCGGATAGCTTCTACAATGAGCAGTTCTTC. Amino acid sequence: CASLADSFYNEQFF.

V gene TRBV7-2 combines with J gene TRBJ1-6; D gene unclear. V lost 0 bases, J lost 7 bases, and 10 bases lay in between. Germline V gene sequence: CDR1 SGHTA, CDR2 FQGNSA. CDR3 length equals 15 residues. The CDR3 reads CASSLAGPPNSPLHF. For the CDR3, the DNA is TGTGCCAGCAGCTTAGCGGGCCCACCAAATTCACCCCTCCACTTT.

This rearrangement joins TRBV7-9 to TRBJ2-7, with D unresolved. V lost 6 bases and J lost 0, with 15 bases in between. This CDR3 is 15 amino acids long. Germline V gives CDR1 SEHNR, CDR2 FQNEAQ (reference sequence). The DNA of the CDR3 is TGTGCCAGCAGTCCATTGAAAGGAAGCTCCTACGAGCAGTACTTC. Translated: CASSPLKGSSYEQYF.

The chain links TRBV19 to TRBJ1-1; D remains ambiguous. The germline V gene encodes CDR1 LNHDA and CDR2 SQIVND (reference sequence). CDR3 size: 13 residues. Between the trimmed V and J ends, which lost 3 bases and 4 bases, there was a span of 9 bases. The CDR3 loop reads CASSMKGFTEAFF. The CDR3 DNA is TGTGCCAGTAGTATGAAGGGTTTCACTGAAGCTTTCTTT.

The chain combines TRBV29-1 with TRBJ1-1; the D is unclear. CDR3 length equals 11 residues. The germline V and J ends were trimmed by 3 bases and 10 bases, with 12 bases remaining between them. Germline V CDR1 and CDR2: SQVTM, ANQGSEA. DNA of the CDR3: TGCAGCGTTGATTCCCAGGCCGTAGCTTTCTTT. This encodes CSVDSQAVAFF. Combining the CDR3 with reference TRBV29-1 and TRBJ1-1 gives the whole variable domain SAVISQKPSRDICQRGTSLTIQCQVDSQVTMMFWYRQQPGQSLTLIATANQGSEATYESGFVIDKFPISRPNLTFSTLTVSNMSPEDSSIYLCSVDSQAVAFFGQGTRLTVV.

This sequence joins TRBV20-1 and TRBJ2-5; 11 nucleotides align to TRBD2. The CDR3 sequence is 14 residues long. V gave up 3 bases and J gave up 2 bases; unmatched junction bases: 2. CDR1 and CDR2 (germline): DFQATT, SNEGSKA (reference sequence). The CDR3 DNA reads as TGCAGTGCTAGGACTAGCGGGGCACAAGAGACCCAGTACTTC. Translated, it gives CSARTSGAQETQYF.

Here the CDR3 DNA reads TGTGCCAGCAGCCGACTAGCGGGTATATATGAGCAGTTCTTC. This codes for CASSRLAGIYEQFF. V usage is TRBV7-2 and J usage is TRBJ2-1, with TRBD2 matching over 10 bases. Per germline, CDR1 SGHTA and CDR2 FQGNSA. Unmatched junction bases numbered 6, after V lost 5 bases and J lost 8 bases. CDR3 size: 14 residues.

The rearrangement uses TRBV30 and TRBJ1-1; D perhaps matches TRBD1 (5 bases). Trimming removed 5 bases at V and 3 bases at J, with 13 bases between. Germline-derived CDR1 and CDR2 are GTSNPN and SVGIG (reference sequence). The CDR3 loop spans 13 amino acids. Written as DNA, the CDR3 is TGTGCCTGGGGGGAAAGGGGATACACTGAAGCTTTCTTT. It yields the protein CAWGERGYTEAFF.

This chain uses TRBV7-2 with TRBJ2-3; the match to TRBD2 covers 10 bases. After removal of 1 base from V and 4 bases from J, the junction contained 5 bases not matched to a gene. There are 16 residues in the CDR3. From germline, CDR1 is SGHTA and CDR2 FQGNSA. The CDR3 DNA reads as TGTGCCAGCAGCTTAGATAGCGGGAGGCCCGCAGATACGCAGTATTTT. It codes for CASSLDSGRPADTQYF.

The genes are TRBV11-2 and TRBJ1-5, with TRBD1 as a possible D gene (5 bases). Trimming cost V 1 base and J 6 bases, with 16 bases left between them. The CDR3 is 16 residues long. Germline CDR1 and CDR2: SGHAT and FQNNGV. The CDR3 spells CASSLVRRQLGQPQHF. Here the CDR3 DNA reads TGTGCCAGCAGCTTAGTAAGGAGACAGCTGGGTCAGCCCCAGCATTTT.

This chain connects TRBV25-1 to TRBJ2-3; 10 bases are a match to TRBD2. This CDR3 has 16 residues. CDR1 MGHDK and CDR2 SYGVNS come from the germline V gene. The ends lost 3 bases at V and 5 bases at J; junction bases unmatched: 8. This chain's CDR3 is CASSEGLAGEVDTQYF. Written as DNA, the CDR3 is TGTGCCAGCAGTGAGGGGCTAGCGGGGGAGGTAGATACGCAGTATTTT.

The gene calls are TRBV29-1 and TRBJ2-5, with a tentative D call TRBD2 (5 bases). Trimming shortened V by 1 base and J by 3 bases, and 9 bases separated the two germline ends. From germline, CDR1 is SQVTM and CDR2 ANQGSEA. The CDR3 covers 13 residues. The CDR3 loop is CSVEGTRKETQYF. DNA for the CDR3: TGCAGCGTTGAAGGTACTAGAAAAGAGACCCAGTACTTC.

The CDR3 DNA reads as TGCGCCAGCAGCCAGTTGGGTCGGGGTATAACTGAAGCTTTCTTT. Translating gives CASSQLGRGITEAFF. The chain is built from TRBV4-1 and TRBJ1-1; no clear D gene. The V gene lost 3 bases and the J gene lost 5 bases, with 16 bases spanning the gap. The CDR3 is made up of 15 amino acids. Germline CDR1 and CDR2: MGHRA and YSYEKL.

The gene calls are TRBV4-1 and TRBJ1-1; D remains unclear. Trimming removed 0 bases at V and 1 base at J, with 9 bases between. Germline CDR1 is MGHRA and CDR2 is YSYEKL. There are 15 residues in the CDR3. The CDR3 region has the DNA TGCGCCAGCAGCCAAGATCTAGGCAGGAACACTGAAGCTTTCTTT. Its protein product is CASSQDLGRNTEAFF.

The chain uses TRBV19 and TRBJ1-6; TRBD1 matches at 11 bases. This CDR3 contains 14 residues. Unmatched junction bases numbered 3, after V lost 5 bases and J lost 9 bases. Germline loops: CDR1 LNHDA, CDR2 SQIVND (reference sequence). The CDR3 region is CASSLGQGVSPLHF. DNA of the CDR3: TGTGCCAGTAGTTTGGGACAGGGGGTTTCACCCCTCCACTTT.

The genes are TRBV15 and TRBJ2-7; D uncertain. The V end was cut by 0 bases, the J end by 6 bases, with 9 bases between. The germline CDR1 and CDR2 sequences are LNHNV and YYDKDF (reference sequence). CDR3 length equals 13 residues. The CDR3, as DNA: TGTGCCACCAGCAGAGATATACCGAGCGAGCAGTACTTC. Amino acid sequence: CATSRDIPSEQYF.

The V call is TRBV7-2, the J call TRBJ2-2; TRBD1 might be the D (6 bases). This CDR3 comprises 14 residues. In germline, CDR1 is SGHTA, CDR2 FQGNSA. Trimming stripped 5 bases from V and 6 bases from J, with 13 bases between. The CDR3 nucleotides are TGTGCCAGCAGCCGGGCTGGACAGTCCGGGGAGCTGTTTTTT. Encoded protein: CASSRAGQSGELFF.

V usage is TRBV7-6 and J usage is TRBJ2-1; D possibly matches TRBD1 or TRBD2 (5 bases each). The CDR3 runs 15 residues. Germline assignment: CDR1 SGHVS and CDR2 FNYEAQ. V gave up 1 base and J gave up 5 bases, with 12 bases separating them. CDR3 sequence reads: CASSLESGRNNEQFF. CDR3 DNA: TGTGCCAGCAGCTTAGAGTCAGGGAGAAACAATGAGCAGTTCTTC.